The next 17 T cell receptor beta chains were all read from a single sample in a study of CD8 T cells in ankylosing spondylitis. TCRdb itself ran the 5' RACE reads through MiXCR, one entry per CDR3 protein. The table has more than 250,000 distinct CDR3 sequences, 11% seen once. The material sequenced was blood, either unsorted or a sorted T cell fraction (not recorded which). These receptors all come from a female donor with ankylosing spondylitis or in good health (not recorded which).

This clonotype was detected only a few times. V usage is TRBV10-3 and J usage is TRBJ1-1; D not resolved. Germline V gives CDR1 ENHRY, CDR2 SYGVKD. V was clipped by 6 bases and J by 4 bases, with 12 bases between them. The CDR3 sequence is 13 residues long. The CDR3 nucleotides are TGTGCCATCAGGGATTGGTTGGGCACTGAAGCTTTCTTT. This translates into CAIRDWLGTEAFF.

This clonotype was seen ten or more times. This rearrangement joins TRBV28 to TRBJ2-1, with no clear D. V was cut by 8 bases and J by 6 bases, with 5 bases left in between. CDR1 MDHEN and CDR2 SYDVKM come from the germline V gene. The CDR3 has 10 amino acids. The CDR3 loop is CASFGNEQFF. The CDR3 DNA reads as TGTGCCAGCTTCGGCAATGAGCAGTTCTTC.

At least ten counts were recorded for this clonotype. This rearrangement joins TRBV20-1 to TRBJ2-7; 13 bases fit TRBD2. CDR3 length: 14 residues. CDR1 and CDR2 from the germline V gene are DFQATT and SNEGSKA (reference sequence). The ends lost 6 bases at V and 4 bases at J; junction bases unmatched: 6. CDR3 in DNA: TGCAGTGCCGAACGGACTAGCGGGAGTTACGAGCAGTACTTC. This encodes CSAERTSGSYEQYF.

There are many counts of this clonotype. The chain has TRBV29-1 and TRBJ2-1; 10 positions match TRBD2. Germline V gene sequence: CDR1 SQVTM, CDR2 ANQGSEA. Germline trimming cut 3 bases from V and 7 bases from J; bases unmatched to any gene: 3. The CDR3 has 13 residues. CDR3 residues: CSVEEREGNEQFF. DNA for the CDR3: TGCAGCGTTGAGGAGCGGGAGGGAAATGAGCAGTTCTTC.

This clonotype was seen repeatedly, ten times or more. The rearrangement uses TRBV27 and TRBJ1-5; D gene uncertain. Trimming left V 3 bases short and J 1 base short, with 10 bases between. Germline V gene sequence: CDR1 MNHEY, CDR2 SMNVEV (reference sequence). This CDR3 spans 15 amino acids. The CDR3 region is CASSFRGGSNQPQHF. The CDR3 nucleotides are TGTGCCAGCAGTTTCCGGGGAGGGAGCAATCAGCCCCAGCATTTT.

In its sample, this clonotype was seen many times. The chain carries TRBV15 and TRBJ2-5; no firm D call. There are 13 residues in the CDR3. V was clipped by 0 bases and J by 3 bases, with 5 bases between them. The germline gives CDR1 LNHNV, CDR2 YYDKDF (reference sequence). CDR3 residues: CATSRDQEETQYF. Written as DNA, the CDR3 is TGTGCCACCAGCAGAGACCAAGAAGAGACCCAGTACTTC.

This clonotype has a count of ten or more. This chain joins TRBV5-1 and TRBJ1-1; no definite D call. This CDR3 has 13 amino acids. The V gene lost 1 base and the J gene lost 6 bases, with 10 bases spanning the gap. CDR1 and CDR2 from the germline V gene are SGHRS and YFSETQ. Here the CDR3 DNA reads TGCGCCAGCAGCTTGTTAATTGGTCCTGAAGCTTTCTTT. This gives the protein CASSLLIGPEAFF.

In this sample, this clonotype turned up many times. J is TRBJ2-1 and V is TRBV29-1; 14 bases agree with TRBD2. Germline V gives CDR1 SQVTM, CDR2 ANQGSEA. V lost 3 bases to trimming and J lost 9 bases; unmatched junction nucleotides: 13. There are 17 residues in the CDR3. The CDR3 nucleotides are TGCAGCGTTGAGACTAGCGGGAGGGCCAAGACGGCTGGTGAGCAGTTCTTC. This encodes CSVETSGRAKTAGEQFF.

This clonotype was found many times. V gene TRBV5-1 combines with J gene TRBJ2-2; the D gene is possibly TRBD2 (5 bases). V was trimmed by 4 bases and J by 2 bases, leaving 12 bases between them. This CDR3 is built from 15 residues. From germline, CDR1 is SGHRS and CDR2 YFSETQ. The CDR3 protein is CASSLSLVNTGELFF. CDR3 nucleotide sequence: TGCGCCAGCAGCCTCTCACTAGTTAACACCGGGGAGCTGTTTTTT.

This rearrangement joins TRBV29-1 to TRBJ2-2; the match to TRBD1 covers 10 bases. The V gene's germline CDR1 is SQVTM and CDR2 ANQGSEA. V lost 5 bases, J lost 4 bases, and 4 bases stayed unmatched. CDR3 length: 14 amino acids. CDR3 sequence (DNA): TGCAGCGTTCGACAGGGGGCCGTCACCGGGGAGCTGTTTTTT. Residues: CSVRQGAVTGELFF.

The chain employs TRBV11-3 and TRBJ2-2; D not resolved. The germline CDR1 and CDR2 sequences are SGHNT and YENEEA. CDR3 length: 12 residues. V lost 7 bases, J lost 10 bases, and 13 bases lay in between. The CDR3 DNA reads TGTGCCAGCAAGAGTGGTGCCGAGGAGCTGTTTTTT. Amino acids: CASKSGAEELFF.

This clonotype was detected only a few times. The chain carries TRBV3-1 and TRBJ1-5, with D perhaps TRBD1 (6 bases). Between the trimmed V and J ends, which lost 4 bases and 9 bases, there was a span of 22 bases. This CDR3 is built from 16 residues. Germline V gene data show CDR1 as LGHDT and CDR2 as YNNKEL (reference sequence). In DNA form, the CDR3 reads TGTGCCAGCAGCCTTGGACCGACGGGGGGCAATTCGCCCCAGCATTTT. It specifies CASSLGPTGGNSPQHF.

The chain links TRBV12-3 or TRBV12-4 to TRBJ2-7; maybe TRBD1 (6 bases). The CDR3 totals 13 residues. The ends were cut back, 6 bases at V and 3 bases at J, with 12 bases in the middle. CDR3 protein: CASSRDKIYEQYF. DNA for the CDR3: TGTGCCAGCAGCCGGGACAAAATCTACGAGCAGTACTTC.

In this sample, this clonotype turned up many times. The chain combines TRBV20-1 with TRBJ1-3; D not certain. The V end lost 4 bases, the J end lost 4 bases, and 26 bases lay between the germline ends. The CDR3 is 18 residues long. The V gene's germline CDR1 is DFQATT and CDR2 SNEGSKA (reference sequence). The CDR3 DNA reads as TGCAGTGCTACGCGTCCCTTTGAGAGAGGGATTCCAGGAAACACCATATATTTT. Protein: CSATRPFERGIPGNTIYF.

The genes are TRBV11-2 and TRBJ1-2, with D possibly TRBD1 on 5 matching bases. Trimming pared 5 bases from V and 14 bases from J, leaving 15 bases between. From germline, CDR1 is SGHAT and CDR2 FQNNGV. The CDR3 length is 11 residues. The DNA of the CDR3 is TGTGCCAGCAGCACAAGGCAGGGTGGGACCTTC. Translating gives CASSTRQGGTF.

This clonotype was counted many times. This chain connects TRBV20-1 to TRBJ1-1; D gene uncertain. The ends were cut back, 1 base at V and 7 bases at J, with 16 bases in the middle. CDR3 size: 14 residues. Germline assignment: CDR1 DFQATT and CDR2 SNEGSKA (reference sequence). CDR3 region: CSARGWQVTIEAFF. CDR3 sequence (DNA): TGCAGTGCTAGAGGTTGGCAGGTGACGATTGAAGCTTTCTTT.

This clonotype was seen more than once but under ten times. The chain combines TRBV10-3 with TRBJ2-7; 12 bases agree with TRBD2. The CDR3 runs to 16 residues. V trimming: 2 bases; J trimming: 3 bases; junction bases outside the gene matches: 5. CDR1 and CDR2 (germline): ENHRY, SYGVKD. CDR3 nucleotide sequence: TGTGCCATCAGTGAGAGCCCGACTAGCGGGGGCTACGAGCAGTACTTC. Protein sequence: CAISESPTSGGYEQYF.